Listed below are T cell receptor beta chains from one sample, sequenced in a study of T cell responses to AZD1222 COVID-19 vaccine. Measured with immunoSEQ multiplex PCR; TCRdb has only the in-frame clones, and not every one. The sample lists about 160,000 clones, over 75% occurring once. Specimen: peripheral blood, collected 28 days after the second AZD1222 dose. These receptors were taken from an adult who received the AZD1222 COVID-19 vaccine. Both conserved end residues are part of each CDR3. Some rows have no size entry. The others give once, few or many, or a class for an expanded clone.

V gene,J gene,clone size,CDR3 protein
TRBV7-8,TRBJ1-1,-,CASSSNRDMNTEAFF
TRBV12-3/TRBV12-4,TRBJ2-3,once,CASRSWGSTQYF
TRBV7-6,TRBJ1-2,-,CASSPQTGLSAGYTF
TRBV3-1/TRBV3-2,TRBJ1-6,-,CASSQEIRSSYNSPLHF
TRBV2,TRBJ1-6,-,CASSPPEKSPLHF
TRBV20-1,TRBJ1-1,-,CSASMGATEAFF
TRBV6-5,TRBJ1-2,-,CASSLVGMYGYTF
TRBV13,TRBJ2-5,-,CASSVSGGQETQYF
TRBV5-1,TRBJ2-1,-,CASSLFNEQFF
TRBV29-1,TRBJ2-5,-,CSVVGPEGTQYF
TRBV7-9,TRBJ2-1,-,CASSWTSGPNNEQFF
TRBV19,TRBJ1-1,-,CASSPRRGRDTEAFF
TRBV19,TRBJ1-1,once,CASSRDVRGTEAFF
TRBV2,TRBJ1-5,-,CASSESTGGGNQPQHF